The next 13 T cell receptor beta chains were all read from a single sample in a study of cytomegalovirus exposure and HLA in healthy donors. Primers: 60 Vbeta forward and 13 Jbeta reverse. The data were produced by immunoSEQ multiplex PCR, yet TCRdb's version contains in-frame clones alone and is incomplete. The table lists some 130,000 clones, roughly four fifths of them singletons. Sequencing input: PBMCs. The receptors derive from a male donor in good health and CMV-seropositive.

The chain couples TRBV11-3 to TRBJ2-7, with TRBD1 as a possible D gene (5 bases). The CDR3 has 14 residues. Deletions cut 1 base from V and 0 bases from J, with 7 bases between. In germline, CDR1 is SGHNT, CDR2 YENEEA. CDR3 in amino acids: CASSLGGGSYEQYF. CDR3 DNA sequence: TGTGCCAGCAGCTTAGGGGGCGGCTCCTACGAGCAGTACTTC.

This sequence joins TRBV7-8 and TRBJ2-5, with 11 positions matching TRBD2. J gave up 2 bases and V 5 bases, and 13 bases lay outside the gene matches. The germline V gene has CDR1 SGHVS and CDR2 FQNEAQ. The CDR3 is made up of 18 amino acids. The CDR3 nucleotides are TGTGCCAGCAGCCTACCCCTCCGACTAGCGGGGAATCAAGAGACCCAGTACTTC. It specifies CASSLPLRLAGNQETQYF.

The chain joins TRBV7-3 to TRBJ2-3; the D gene is possibly TRBD2 (7 bases). Trimming pared 3 bases from V and 2 bases from J, leaving 12 bases between. Germline V lookup: CDR1 SGHTA, CDR2 FQGTGA. This CDR3 has 15 amino acids. CDR3 region: CASSLRGGATDTQYF. CDR3 DNA: TGTGCCAGCAGCTTGAGAGGGGGGGCCACAGATACGCAGTATTTT.

The chain uses TRBV7-8 and TRBJ2-7, with 8 bases lining up with TRBD1. Unmatched junction bases numbered 12, after V lost 4 bases and J lost 4 bases. Germline CDR1 and CDR2: SGHVS and FQNEAQ. The CDR3 sequence is 16 residues long. The CDR3, as DNA: TGTGCCAGCAGCTACCTCATAGGACAGGGTTCATACGAGCAGTACTTC. It specifies CASSYLIGQGSYEQYF.

This clone was observed a handful of times. This rearrangement joins TRBV6-1 to TRBJ1-5; 7 nucleotides line up with TRBD1. Germline loops: CDR1 MNHNS, CDR2 SASEGT. The V gene end was trimmed by 6 bases and the J gene end by 2 bases; junction bases not matched to a gene: 4. The CDR3 consists of 14 residues. CDR3 loop: CASREGAGNQPQHF. DNA of the CDR3: TGTGCCAGCAGAGAGGGGGCCGGCAATCAGCCCCAGCATTTT.

The genes are TRBV11-2 and TRBJ2-7, with D possibly matching TRBD2 (6 bases). The CDR3 loop spans 14 amino acids. Germline CDR1 and CDR2: SGHAT and FQNNGV. The ends were cut back, 5 bases at V and 3 bases at J, with 14 bases in the middle. The CDR3 DNA reads TGTGCCAGCAGCCCCGGAGGGACCCTCTACGAGCAGTACTTC. Its protein product is CASSPGGTLYEQYF.

The genes are TRBV27 and TRBJ1-1, with 7 bases lining up with TRBD1. Per the germline V gene, CDR1 is MNHEY and CDR2 is SMNVEV (reference sequence). CDR3 length equals 12 residues. V shed 6 bases and J 4 bases; nucleotides not matched to a gene: 2. CDR3 sequence reads: CASSTGVTEAFF. As DNA, the CDR3 is TGTGCCAGCAGCACAGGGGTCACTGAAGCTTTCTTT.

The rearrangement uses TRBV4-3 and TRBJ2-7; D uncertain. Germline V gene data show CDR1 as LGHNA and CDR2 as YSLEER. This CDR3 spans 13 amino acids. The V gene lost 0 bases and the J gene lost 1 base, with 4 bases spanning the gap. CDR3 loop: CASSQDRSYEQYF. CDR3 DNA: TGCGCCAGCAGCCAAGACAGGTCCTACGAGCAGTACTTC.

V and J are TRBV27 and TRBJ2-3, with TRBD2 matching 11 bases. This CDR3 has 15 residues. After removal of 3 bases from V and 4 bases from J, the junction contained 3 bases not matched to a gene. Germline-derived CDR1 and CDR2 are MNHEY and SMNVEV (reference sequence). The CDR3 spells CASSLSLAGADTQYF. CDR3 in DNA: TGTGCCAGCAGTTTGTCACTAGCGGGAGCAGATACGCAGTATTTT.

The chain joins TRBV7-2 to TRBJ2-7; 7 bases fit TRBD1. CDR1 and CDR2 (germline): SGHTA, FQGNSA. The CDR3 runs to 14 residues. V was clipped by 5 bases and J by 4 bases; unmatched bases: 8. The CDR3 loop reads CASSEWDRSYEQYF. The CDR3 bases are TGTGCCAGCAGCGAGTGGGACAGATCATACGAGCAGTACTTC.

This rearrangement joins TRBV5-8 to TRBJ1-5, with 11 nucleotides matching TRBD1. CDR1 and CDR2 from the germline V gene are SGHTS and YDEGEE. V was pared by 3 bases and J by 2 bases, with 7 bases of the junction left unmatched. The CDR3 spans 17 residues. Written as DNA, the CDR3 is TGTGCCAGCAGCTCAATCGCGGGACAGGGGGGCAATCAGCCCCAGCATTTT. Translating it yields CASSSIAGQGGNQPQHF.

This clone is a singleton in its sample. J is TRBJ2-7 and V is TRBV27, with D possibly being TRBD2 (6 bases). Trimming shortened V by 2 bases and J by 7 bases, and 15 bases separated the two germline ends. CDR3 size: 14 residues. From germline, CDR1 is MNHEY and CDR2 SMNVEV (reference sequence). The chain's CDR3 is CASSLLASPGEQYF. The CDR3 region has the DNA TGTGCCAGCAGTTTACTAGCGTCCCCGGGGGAGCAGTACTTC.

The chain combines TRBV29-1 with TRBJ1-2; D might be TRBD1 (5 bases). V lost 5 bases and J 7 bases, leaving 14 bases between the germline ends. Germline V gives CDR1 SQVTM, CDR2 ANQGSEA. There are 12 residues in the CDR3. The CDR3 loop reads CSVPTGRGGYTF. CDR3 nucleotides: TGCAGCGTTCCAACTGGAAGGGGTGGCTACACCTTC. The full variable domain, in which reference TRBV29-1 and TRBJ1-2 provide the parts outside the CDR3, is SAVISQKPSRDICQRGTSLTIQCQVDSQVTMMFWYRQQPGQSLTLIATANQGSEATYESGFVIDKFPISRPNLTFSTLTVSNMSPEDSSIYLCSVPTGRGGYTFGSGTRLTVV.